The 23 T cell receptor beta chains presented below share a single source sample, sequenced in a study of CD8+ T cells in alopecia areata. Sample treatment: oral pan-JAK inhibitor, 5-10 mg twice daily. Extracted from the samples, RNA was reverse transcribed into cDNA to serve as the sequencing template. Produced via immunoSEQ multiplex PCR; TCRdb's table is partial and in-frame only. The table shows 190,000 or so clones, with around 58% occurring only once. The sample here was CD8+ T cells sorted from blood, taken at week 24, from a patient treated with tofacitinib. Receptor source: a human donor with alopecia areata.

This clone was seen only a few times. This rearrangement joins TRBV7-8 to TRBJ2-4; possibly TRBD2 for D (6 bases). V was shortened by 5 bases and J by 7 bases, with 15 bases between the two germline ends. Looked up from germline, CDR1 is SGHVS and CDR2 is FQNEAQ. CDR3 size: 14 residues. For the CDR3, the DNA is TGTGCCAGCAGCCCGGGGGAAATGGTCAACATTCAGTACTTC. Protein: CASSPGEMVNIQYF. The full variable domain, with the rest looked up from reference TRBV7-8 and TRBJ2-4, is GAGVSQSPRYKVAKRGQDVALRCDPISGHVSLFWYQQALGQGPEFLTYFQNEAQLDKSGLPSDRFFAERPEGSVSTLKIQRTQQEDSAVYLCASSPGEMVNIQYFGAGTRLSVL.

With respect to this clone: Other DNA sequences in the sample encode the same CDR3. The chain combines TRBV7-6 with TRBJ2-5; D uncertain. The CDR3 runs 13 residues. Trimming left V 1 base short and J 5 bases short, with 8 bases between. The germline CDR1 and CDR2 sequences are SGHVS and FNYEAQ. The CDR3 region is CASSLGGGETQYF. In nucleotides, the CDR3 is TGTGCCAGCAGCTTAGGGGGTGGGGAGACCCAGTACTTC.

In this sample, this clone turned up a few times. The rearrangement uses TRBV4-1 and TRBJ2-7, with D perhaps TRBD2 (5 bases). CDR1 MGHRA and CDR2 YSYEKL come from the germline V gene. CDR3 size: 14 residues. The V end lost 1 base, the J end lost 1 base, and 8 bases lay between the germline ends. The CDR3 reads CASSQGEGSYEQYF. The CDR3 bases are TGCGCCAGCAGCCAAGGAGAGGGTTCCTACGAGCAGTACTTC.

The chain is built from TRBV13 and TRBJ2-7; D gene ambiguous. CDR1 and CDR2 from the germline V gene are PRHDT and FYEKMQ (reference sequence). Trimming cost V 3 bases and J 2 bases, with 5 bases left between them. The CDR3 is made up of 12 amino acids. In DNA form, the CDR3 reads TGTGCCAGCAGCTTTAGTGCCTACGAGCAGTACTTC. The encoded protein is CASSFSAYEQYF.

V is TRBV5-1 and J is TRBJ1-2; D call uncertain. Germline values: CDR1 SGHRS, CDR2 YFSETQ. The CDR3 totals 10 residues. Trimming removed 7 bases at V and 7 bases at J, with 8 bases between. CDR3 sequence (DNA): TGCGCCAGCCCTTGGTGTGGCTACACCTTC. This gives the protein CASPWCGYTF. Looking up the rest from reference TRBV5-1 and TRBJ1-2 gives the full variable domain: KAGVTQTPRYLIKTRGQQVTLSCSPISGHRSVSWYQQTPGQGLQFLFEYFSETQRNKGNFPGRFSGRQFSNSRSEMNVSTLELGDSALYLCASPWCGYTFGSGTRLTVV.

The V gene is TRBV5-6, the J gene TRBJ1-5; 7 bases are shared with TRBD1. Trimming cost V 0 bases and J 5 bases; bases outside gene matches: 5. CDR3 length equals 15 residues. Germline-derived CDR1 and CDR2 are SGHDT and YYEEEE. CDR3 region: CASSLGQGGHQPQHF. CDR3 in DNA: TGTGCCAGCAGCTTGGGACAGGGAGGACATCAGCCCCAGCATTTT.

This chain joins TRBV7-9 and TRBJ1-6; D not resolved. Looked up from germline, CDR1 is SEHNR and CDR2 is FQNEAQ (reference sequence). The germline V and J ends were trimmed by 10 bases and 14 bases, with 12 bases remaining between them. The CDR3 contains 10 residues. CDR3 nucleotides: TGTGCCACATCGGTTGAGGCCCTCCACTTT. Encoded protein: CATSVEALHF.

The V and J genes are TRBV6-5 and TRBJ2-2; no firm D call. Trimming shortened V by 6 bases and J by 6 bases, and 5 bases separated the two germline ends. There are 11 residues in the CDR3. Germline loops: CDR1 MNHEY, CDR2 SVGAGI. The CDR3 region has the DNA TGTGCCAGCAGGCGATCCGGGGAGCTGTTTTTT. Its protein is CASRRSGELFF.

This clone was counted only a few times. The genes are TRBV29-1 and TRBJ1-1, with unresolved D. This CDR3 contains 13 residues. The germline V gene encodes CDR1 SQVTM and CDR2 ANQGSEA. V was trimmed by 4 bases and J by 2 bases, leaving 11 bases between them. The CDR3 here is CSVGSQRNTEAFF. CDR3 coding DNA: TGCAGCGTTGGGAGTCAGCGAAACACTGAAGCTTTCTTT. The variable domain in full, with the rest retrieved from reference TRBV29-1 and TRBJ1-1, is SAVISQKPSRDICQRGTSLTIQCQVDSQVTMMFWYRQQPGQSLTLIATANQGSEATYESGFVIDKFPISRPNLTFSTLTVSNMSPEDSSIYLCSVGSQRNTEAFFGQGTRLTVV.

In its sample, this clone was seen a few times. For the CDR3, the DNA is TGTGCCAGCAGCTTAAGAGGAAGCACAGATACGCAGTATTTT. It encodes CASSLRGSTDTQYF. The chain combines TRBV13 with TRBJ2-3; D is uncertain. V lost 2 bases and J 0 bases, leaving 6 bases between the germline ends. Germline assignment: CDR1 PRHDT and CDR2 FYEKMQ (reference sequence). There are 14 residues in the CDR3. Full variable domain (missing parts from reference TRBV13 and TRBJ2-3): AAGVIQSPRHLIKEKRETATLKCYPIPRHDTVYWYQQGPGQDPQFLISFYEKMQSDKGSIPDRFSAQQFSDYHSELNMSSLELGDSALYFCASSLRGSTDTQYFGPGTRLTVL.

The genes are TRBV29-1 and TRBJ2-1, with 10 positions matching TRBD2. J was trimmed by 5 bases and V by 5 bases; bases with no gene match: 3. This CDR3 comprises 13 residues. Germline CDR1 reads SQVTM; CDR2 reads ANQGSEA. The CDR3 DNA is TGCAGCGTTCTAGCGGGGGAAAACAATGAGCAGTTCTTC. It yields the protein CSVLAGENNEQFF.

This clone has just a few counts. V is TRBV4-1 and J is TRBJ2-7; 10 bases map to TRBD2. There are 16 residues in the CDR3. From germline, CDR1 is MGHRA and CDR2 YSYEKL. Trimming took 2 bases from V and 2 from J; bases not matched to a gene: 6. CDR3 in DNA: TGCGCCAGCAGCCAACAAGCGGGGGGGACTACCTACGAGCAGTACTTC. It encodes CASSQQAGGTTYEQYF.

The V call is TRBV5-1, the J call TRBJ2-7; D remains ambiguous. Per germline, CDR1 SGHRS and CDR2 YFSETQ. The CDR3 length is 13 residues. Trimming stripped 2 bases from V and 3 bases from J, with 9 bases between. DNA for the CDR3: TGCGCCAGCAGCTTTGGTCAGATCTACGAGCAGTACTTC. Its protein product is CASSFGQIYEQYF.

The chain recombines TRBV2 with TRBJ1-4; D is uncertain. CDR1 SNHLY and CDR2 FYNNEI come from the germline V gene. V dropped 0 bases and J dropped 3 bases, with 14 bases sitting between them. This CDR3 spans 17 amino acids. CDR3 region: CASSEALGRAANEKLFF. The CDR3 DNA is TGTGCCAGCAGTGAAGCGCTGGGGAGGGCGGCTAATGAAAAACTGTTTTTT.

J is TRBJ2-6 and V is TRBV9; D possibly corresponds to TRBD2 (7 bases). Germline lookup yields CDR1 SGDLS and CDR2 YYNGEE. V was pared by 4 bases and J by 0 bases, with 17 bases between. The CDR3 is 18 amino acids. CDR3 residues: CASSWPGGISSGANVLTF. CDR3 nucleotides: TGTGCCAGCAGCTGGCCGGGGGGCATTAGCTCTGGGGCCAACGTCCTGACTTTC. The full variable domain, its missing parts supplied by reference TRBV9 and TRBJ2-6, is DSGVTQTPKHLITATGQRVTLRCSPRSGDLSVYWYQQSLDQGLQFLIQYYNGEERAKGNILERFSAQQFPDLHSELNLSSLELGDSALYFCASSWPGGISSGANVLTFGAGSRLTVL.

The gene calls are TRBV27 and TRBJ2-7; a possible D gene is TRBD1 (5 bases). The CDR3 extends over 12 amino acids. The V gene lost 1 base and the J gene lost 5 bases, with 6 bases spanning the gap. Germline CDR1 MNHEY, CDR2 SMNVEV (reference sequence). CDR3 loop: CASSLLGDEQYF. The CDR3 coding sequence is TGTGCCAGCAGTTTATTAGGGGACGAGCAGTACTTC.

V gene TRBV20-1 combines with J gene TRBJ2-5; TRBD2 might be the D (7 bases). CDR1 is DFQATT and CDR2 is SNEGSKA in the germline V gene (reference sequence). Trimming shortened V by 8 bases and J by 3 bases, and 10 bases separated the two germline ends. CDR3 length: 11 residues. The CDR3 spells CSWGGEETQYF. CDR3 in DNA: TGCAGTTGGGGGGGCGAAGAGACCCAGTACTTC.

V is TRBV9 and J is TRBJ2-7; the match to TRBD1 covers 12 bases. The V gene's germline CDR1 is SGDLS and CDR2 YYNGEE. This CDR3 spans 19 amino acids. The trim removed 0 bases at V and 0 bases at J, leaving 10 bases unmatched. The CDR3 DNA reads as TGTGCCAGCAGCGTAGATAAGGGGACAGGGGGCGGAAGCTCCTACGAGCAGTACTTC. Encoded protein: CASSVDKGTGGGSSYEQYF.

The genes are TRBV5-6 and TRBJ1-5, with D possibly being TRBD1 (6 bases). Per germline, CDR1 SGHDT and CDR2 YYEEEE. This CDR3 spans 14 amino acids. Between the trimmed V and J ends, which lost 5 bases and 4 bases, there was a span of 13 bases. This chain's CDR3 is CASRMIRGNQPQHF. In DNA form, the CDR3 reads TGTGCCAGCAGAATGATCAGGGGAAATCAGCCCCAGCATTTT.

The J gene is TRBJ1-4, the V gene TRBV13, with D tentatively TRBD1 (6 bases). Germline CDR1 and CDR2: PRHDT and FYEKMQ (reference sequence). V gave up 3 bases and J gave up 8 bases, with 10 bases separating them. The CDR3 has 13 amino acids. Written as DNA, the CDR3 is TGTGCCAGCAGCTTCGGACAGCAAGAAAAACTGTTTTTT. It codes for CASSFGQQEKLFF. Combining the CDR3 with reference TRBV13 and TRBJ1-4 gives the whole variable domain AAGVIQSPRHLIKEKRETATLKCYPIPRHDTVYWYQQGPGQDPQFLISFYEKMQSDKGSIPDRFSAQQFSDYHSELNMSSLELGDSALYFCASSFGQQEKLFFGSGTQLSVL.

The rearrangement uses TRBV29-1 and TRBJ2-3, with a tentative D call TRBD1 (6 bases). Germline CDR1 SQVTM, CDR2 ANQGSEA. V lost 5 bases, J lost 2 bases, and 20 bases lay in between. CDR3 length: 16 residues. CDR3 protein: CSVPNAGTYDTDTQYF. The CDR3 DNA follows: TGCAGCGTTCCCAACGCCGGGACATACGACACAGATACGCAGTATTTT.

The chain carries TRBV9 and TRBJ1-4, with D perhaps TRBD1 (6 bases). The V end was cut by 0 bases, the J end by 7 bases, with 10 bases between. There are 14 residues in the CDR3. In germline, CDR1 is SGDLS, CDR2 YYNGEE. The DNA for the CDR3 is TGTGCCAGCAGCGTAGACAGGGAGGGTGAAAAACTGTTTTTT. This encodes CASSVDREGEKLFF.

This clone was observed a single time. The genes are TRBV5-6 and TRBJ2-7; 11 nucleotides align to TRBD1. Looked up from germline, CDR1 is SGHDT and CDR2 is YYEEEE. The CDR3 length is 15 residues. Trimming cost V 4 bases and J 4 bases; bases outside gene matches: 7. CDR3 sequence (DNA): TGTGCCAGCAGCCCGGCCGGGACAGGGGGATACGAGCAGTACTTC. Translated, it gives CASSPAGTGGYEQYF.